This is a list of T cell receptor beta chains from one sample in a study of blood T cells in healthy people across ages. TCRdb used MiXCR to reprocess the 5' RACE reads, holding one entry per CDR3 protein. The sample gives 1.5 million to 2 million distinct CDR3 sequences, 28% of which show up once; 6.5% to 8.5% is in the top ten. Specimen: blood. The receptors shown here come from a woman in her twenties or thirties in good health. Both conserved end residues are part of each CDR3. Size is omitted from some rows. Given values are once, few, many or a class for expanded clones.

CDR3 length	V gene	J gene	clone size	CDR3 protein
12	TRBV20-1	TRBJ1-5	NA	CSAREALRPQHF
14	TRBV20-1	TRBJ2-7	few	CSARDMAGPSEQYF
13	TRBV29-1	TRBJ1-2	many	CSAAPGQAYGYTF
14	TRBV29-1	TRBJ2-1	NA	CSVVGGAYYDEQFF
13	TRBV9	TRBJ2-1	NA	CANSVPGAGEQFF
14	TRBV12-3/TRBV12-4	TRBJ1-5	few	CASSLRGAFQPQHF
18	TRBV5-1	TRBJ2-3	NA	CASSSSRGAGGRTDTQYF
14	TRBV15	TRBJ2-4	NA	CAIRDRGGPNIQYF
17	TRBV15	TRBJ1-1	NA	CATSRLPGTDNRGEAFF
14	TRBV12-3/TRBV12-4	TRBJ1-1	NA	CASSCAGFDTEAFF
14	TRBV7-9	TRBJ2-3	few	CAGERGDYTDTQYF
13	TRBV7-2	TRBJ2-1	many	CASSLQRDNEQFF
16	TRBV12-3/TRBV12-4	TRBJ2-3	NA	CASRKIAGGGTDAQYF
12	TRBV12-3/TRBV12-4	TRBJ2-1	many	CASTNNNNEQFF
12	TRBV21-1	TRBJ1-5	NA	CASSKVEGFPHF